The 9 T cell receptor beta chains reported below all come from one sample, sequenced in a study of T cell responses to AZD1222 COVID-19 vaccine. Data came from immunoSEQ multiplex PCR; TCRdb stores just in-frame clones and leaves some out. The profile covers 110,000 or so clones, with 90% to 95% appearing a single time and approximately 7.6% taken by the ten largest. The sequenced sample was peripheral blood, obtained on day 0 of AZD1222 vaccination. The receptors stem from an adult in good health.

The rearrangement uses TRBV20-1 and TRBJ1-4; a possible D gene is TRBD1 (5 bases). With 3 bases removed from V and 8 bases from J, the gap between germline ends came to 7 bases. This CDR3 region has 11 residues. Per germline, CDR1 DFQATT and CDR2 SNEGSKA (reference sequence). CDR3 sequence (DNA): TGCAGTGCTAGGGCAGGGGAAAAACTGTTTTTT. Its protein product is CSARAGEKLFF.

This chain uses TRBV5-1 with TRBJ2-1; D is perhaps TRBD1 (6 bases). V lost 7 bases to trimming and J lost 3 bases, with 14 bases between them. The CDR3 is 14 residues long. Germline CDR1 SGHRS, CDR2 YFSETQ. The CDR3 protein is CASSSGDYYNEQFF. The CDR3 region has the DNA TGCGCCAGCTCCTCAGGGGATTACTACAATGAGCAGTTCTTC.

This sequence joins TRBV7-2 and TRBJ1-2; D not resolved. In germline, CDR1 is SGHTA, CDR2 FQGNSA. This CDR3 is 12 amino acids long. With 4 bases removed from V and 0 bases from J, the gap between germline ends came to 3 bases. The DNA for the CDR3 is TGTGCCAGCAGCTCCACTAACTATGGCTACACCTTC. Translated: CASSSTNYGYTF. Based on the CDR3 plus reference TRBV7-2 and TRBJ1-2, the full variable domain is GAGVSQSPSNKVTEKGKDVELRCDPISGHTALYWYRQSLGQGLEFLIYFQGNSAPDKSGLPSDRFSAERTGGSVSTLTIQRTQQEDSAVYLCASSSTNYGYTFGSGTRLTVV.

The V call is TRBV5-1, the J call TRBJ2-5; D gene ambiguous. Trimming cost V 4 bases and J 3 bases, with 4 bases left between them. CDR1 is SGHRS and CDR2 is YFSETQ in the germline V gene. This CDR3 comprises 11 residues. CDR3 nucleotides: TGCGCCAGCAGCACTGAAGAGACCCAGTACTTC. Its translation is CASSTEETQYF. The variable domain in full, with the rest retrieved from reference TRBV5-1 and TRBJ2-5, is KAGVTQTPRYLIKTRGQQVTLSCSPISGHRSVSWYQQTPGQGLQFLFEYFSETQRNKGNFPGRFSGRQFSNSRSEMNVSTLELGDSALYLCASSTEETQYFGPGTRLLVL.

The gene calls are TRBV15 and TRBJ1-1; no definite D call. V was shortened by 6 bases and J by 0 bases, with 14 bases between the two germline ends. Germline CDR1 reads LNHNV; CDR2 reads YYDKDF (reference sequence). The CDR3 has 15 residues. Here the CDR3 DNA reads TGTGCCACCAGTCCGGTTGGGCAGGTGAACACTGAAGCTTTCTTT. Encoded protein: CATSPVGQVNTEAFF. Complete variable domain (other parts from reference TRBV15 and TRBJ1-1): DAMVIQNPRYQVTQFGKPVTLSCSQTLNHNVMYWYQQKSSQAPKLLFHYYDKDFNNEADTPDNFQSRRPNTSFCFLDIRSPGLGDTAMYLCATSPVGQVNTEAFFGQGTRLTVV.

V and J are TRBV4-1 and TRBJ1-2; 12 nucleotides line up with TRBD1. The CDR3 totals 14 residues. V trimming: 4 bases; J trimming: 6 bases; junction bases outside the gene matches: 3. The V gene's germline CDR1 is MGHRA and CDR2 YSYEKL. The DNA for the CDR3 is TGCGCCAGCAGCCCTGGGACAGGGGGCGATGGCTACACCTTC. Residues: CASSPGTGGDGYTF.

This chain uses TRBV6-4 with TRBJ2-7; D assignment may be TRBD1 or TRBD2 (5 bases each). Germline CDR1 MRHNA, CDR2 SNTAGT. This CDR3 comprises 16 residues. Trimming took off 2 bases at V and 0 bases at J, with 14 bases between the two ends. The CDR3: CASSDPGQEVSYEQYF. Here the CDR3 DNA reads TGTGCCAGCAGTGACCCAGGGCAGGAGGTCTCCTACGAGCAGTACTTC.

V usage is TRBV12-3 or TRBV12-4 and J usage is TRBJ1-5, with D possibly TRBD1 on 5 matching bases. The CDR3 runs 12 residues. V dropped 5 bases and J dropped 6 bases, with 8 bases sitting between them. This CDR3 is CASSPQGQPQHF. The CDR3 bases are TGTGCCAGCAGTCCCCAGGGTCAGCCCCAGCATTTT.

The CDR3 coding sequence is TGTGCCAGCAGCTCCAGGGGGAGCTCCTATAATTCACCCCTCCACTTT. Its protein product is CASSSRGSSYNSPLHF. The rearrangement joins TRBV6-2 or TRBV6-3 to TRBJ1-6, with 7 bases that match TRBD1. This CDR3 is built from 16 residues. The V and J ends lost 6 bases and 0 bases, in that order; junction bases with no gene match: 5. In germline, CDR1 is MNHEY, CDR2 SVGEGT.